The entry below gives a single T cell receptor beta chain sequence along with its context. This sample was taken from a study of Ad26.COV2.S vaccination and SARS-CoV-2 variants. Sequenced by immunoSEQ multiplex PCR; TCRdb stores in-frame clones only, minus some. The repertoire holds about 440,000 clones, with roughly 91% as singletons. This CDR3 region has 13 residues. Germline CDR1 LGHDT, CDR2 YNNKEL (reference sequence). Trimming removed 5 bases at V and 3 bases at J, with 10 bases between. Treatment given: some 20 received Ad26.COV2.S at low or high dose, single or two shots; about 5 received placebo; per-sample allocation not given. Samples came from day 63 after the first vaccine or placebo injection.

This sequence originates from a person aged 18-60 years who received the Ad26.COV2.S COVID-19 vaccine or a placebo. This rearrangement joins TRBV3-1 (or the pseudogene TRBV3-2) to TRBJ1-1; D uncertain. The input for sequencing was peripheral blood, taken in a trial of Ad26.COV2.S vaccine versus placebo. The CDR3 DNA sequence: TGTGCCAGCAGCTCCGGTTGCGACACTGAAGCTTTCTTT. Amino acids: CASSSGCDTEAFF.